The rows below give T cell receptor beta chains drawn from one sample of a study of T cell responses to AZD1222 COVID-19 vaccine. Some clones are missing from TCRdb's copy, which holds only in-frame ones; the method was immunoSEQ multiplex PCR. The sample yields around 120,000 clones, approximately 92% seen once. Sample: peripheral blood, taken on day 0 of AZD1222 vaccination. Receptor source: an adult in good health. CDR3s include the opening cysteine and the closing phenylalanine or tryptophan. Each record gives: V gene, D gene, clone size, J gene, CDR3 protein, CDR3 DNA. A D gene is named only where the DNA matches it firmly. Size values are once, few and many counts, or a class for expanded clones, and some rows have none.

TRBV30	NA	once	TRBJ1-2	CAWSSETPPYGYTF	TGTGCCTGGAGTTCAGAGACACCGCCCTATGGCTACACCTTC
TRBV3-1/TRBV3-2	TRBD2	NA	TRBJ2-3	CASSQETGGQVADTQYF	TGTGCCAGCAGCCAAGAGACGGGGGGGCAGGTTGCCGATACGCAGTATTTT
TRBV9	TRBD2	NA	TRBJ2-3	CASSDPTSVYTDTQYF	TGTGCCAGCAGCGATCCGACTAGCGTGTACACAGATACGCAGTATTTT
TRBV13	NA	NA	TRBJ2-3	CASRSTDTQYF	TGTGCCAGCAGGTCCACAGATACGCAGTATTTT
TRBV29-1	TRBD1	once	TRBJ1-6	CSVGGQGANSPLHF	TGCAGCGTCGGCGGACAGGGAGCTAATTCACCCCTCCACTTT
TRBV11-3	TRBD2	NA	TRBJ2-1	CASSRTSGTYNEQFF	TGTGCCAGCAGCAGGACTAGCGGGACCTACAATGAGCAGTTCTTC
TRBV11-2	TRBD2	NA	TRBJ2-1	CASSSGLGYNEQFF	TGTGCCAGCAGCTCCGGACTAGGGTACAATGAGCAGTTCTTC
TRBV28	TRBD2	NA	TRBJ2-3	CASSTLAGEGRRTGTQYF	TGTGCCAGCAGTACCTTGGCGGGAGAGGGCAGACGCACAGGAACGCAGTATTTT
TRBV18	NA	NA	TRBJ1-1	CASSGILATEAFF	TGTGCCAGCTCAGGGATATTGGCGACTGAAGCTTTCTTT
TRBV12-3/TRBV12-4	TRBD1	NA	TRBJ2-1	CASSSRGQEFF	TGTGCCAGCAGTTCCCGGGGACAGGAGTTCTTC
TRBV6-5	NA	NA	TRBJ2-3	CASSSGVETDTQYF	TGTGCCAGCAGCTCAGGGGTCGAGACAGATACGCAGTATTTT
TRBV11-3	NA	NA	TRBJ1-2	CASSLEGGIVTYGYTF	TGTGCCAGCAGCTTAGAGGGGGGGATTGTTACCTATGGCTACACCTTC
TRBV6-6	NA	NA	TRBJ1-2	CASRPQSGAGWGYTF	TGTGCCAGCAGACCCCAGTCAGGGGCAGGATGGGGCTACACCTTC
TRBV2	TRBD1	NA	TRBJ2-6	CASRRSQGDGANVLTF	TGTGCCAGCAGGAGGTCCCAGGGGGATGGGGCCAACGTCCTGACTTTC
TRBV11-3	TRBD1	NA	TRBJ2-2	CASSPRDRGLTNTGELFF	TGTGCCAGCAGCCCCCGGGACAGGGGACTTACAAACACCGGGGAGCTGTTTTTT
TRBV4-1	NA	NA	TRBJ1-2	CASSQETANYGYTF	TGCGCCAGCAGCCAAGAAACAGCTAACTATGGCTACACCTTC
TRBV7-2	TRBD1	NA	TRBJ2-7	CASRPTGAYEQYF	TGTGCCAGCAGACCGACAGGGGCCTACGAGCAGTACTTC
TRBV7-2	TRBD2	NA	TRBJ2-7	CASSLGRLASYEQYF	TGTGCCAGCAGCTTAGGGCGACTAGCCTCCTACGAGCAGTACTTC
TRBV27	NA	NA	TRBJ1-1	CASSVGGGNTEAFF	TGTGCCAGCAGTGTAGGGGGGGGGAACACTGAAGCTTTCTTT
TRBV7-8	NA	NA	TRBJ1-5	CASSLGGDQPQHF	TGTGCCAGCAGCTTAGGGGGAGATCAGCCCCAGCATTTT
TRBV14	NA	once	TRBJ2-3	CASSQDWGADAQYF	TGTGCCAGCAGCCAAGATTGGGGGGCCGATGCGCAGTATTTT
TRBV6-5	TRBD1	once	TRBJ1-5	CASKRTGISNQPQHF	TGTGCCAGCAAAAGGACAGGGATCAGCAATCAGCCCCAGCATTTT
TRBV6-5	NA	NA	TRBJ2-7	CASSRDKAYEQYF	TGTGCCAGCAGTCGGGACAAAGCCTACGAGCAGTACTTC
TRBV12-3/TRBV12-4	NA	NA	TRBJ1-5	CASSLMESQPQHF	TGTGCCAGCAGTTTAATGGAGTCTCAGCCCCAGCATTTT
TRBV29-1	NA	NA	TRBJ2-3	CSVEDLSWGGALTDTQYF	TGCAGCGTTGAAGATCTATCATGGGGGGGGGCCCTCACAGATACGCAGTATTTT
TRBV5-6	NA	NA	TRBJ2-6	CASSTRANVLTF	TGTGCCAGCAGCACCCGGGCCAACGTCCTGACTTTC
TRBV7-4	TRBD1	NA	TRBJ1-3	CASSFPGTDLYGNTIYF	TGTGCCAGCAGCTTCCCAGGGACAGACCTCTATGGAAACACCATATATTTT
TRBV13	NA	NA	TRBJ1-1	CASSYSTGSTEAFF	TGTGCCAGCAGCTACTCGACGGGATCCACTGAAGCTTTCTTT
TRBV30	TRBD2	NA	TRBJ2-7	CAWRKKLAGTYEQYF	TGTGCCTGGCGCAAGAAACTAGCGGGAACTTACGAGCAGTACTTC
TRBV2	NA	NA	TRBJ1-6	CASSGRETYNSPLHF	TGTGCCAGCAGTGGAAGGGAAACCTATAATTCACCCCTCCACTTT
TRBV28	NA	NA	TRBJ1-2	CASSSPSGQGGYTF	TGTGCCAGCAGTTCCCCCTCGGGGCAGGGTGGCTACACCTTC
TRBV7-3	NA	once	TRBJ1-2	CASSLGPGNYGYTF	TGTGCCAGCAGCTTAGGCCCCGGGAACTATGGCTACACCTTC
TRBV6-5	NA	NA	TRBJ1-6	CASSYTGGDSPLHF	TGTGCCAGCAGTTACACGGGGGGCGACTCACCCCTCCACTTT
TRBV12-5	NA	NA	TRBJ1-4	CASGSTTGSTNEKLFF	TGTGCTAGTGGTTCGACTACAGGGTCTACTAATGAAAAACTGTTTTTT